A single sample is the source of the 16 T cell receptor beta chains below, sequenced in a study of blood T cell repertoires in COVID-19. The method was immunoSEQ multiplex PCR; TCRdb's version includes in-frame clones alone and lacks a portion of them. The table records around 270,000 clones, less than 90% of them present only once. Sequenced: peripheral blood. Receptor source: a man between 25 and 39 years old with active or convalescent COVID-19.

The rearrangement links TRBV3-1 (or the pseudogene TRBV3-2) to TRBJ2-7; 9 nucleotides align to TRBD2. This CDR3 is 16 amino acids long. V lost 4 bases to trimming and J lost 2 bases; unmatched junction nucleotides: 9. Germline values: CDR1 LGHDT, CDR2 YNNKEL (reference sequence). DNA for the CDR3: TGTGCCAGCAGCCTCCAGGGCGGGGGGGGTCCCTACGAGCAGTACTTC. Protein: CASSLQGGGGPYEQYF.

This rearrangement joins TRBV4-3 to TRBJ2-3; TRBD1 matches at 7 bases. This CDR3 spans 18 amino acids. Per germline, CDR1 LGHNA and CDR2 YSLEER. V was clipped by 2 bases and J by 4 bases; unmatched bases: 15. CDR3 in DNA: TGCGCCAGCAGCCAACACACCGGTGGCAGACAGGGTCCAGATACGCAGTATTTT. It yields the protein CASSQHTGGRQGPDTQYF.

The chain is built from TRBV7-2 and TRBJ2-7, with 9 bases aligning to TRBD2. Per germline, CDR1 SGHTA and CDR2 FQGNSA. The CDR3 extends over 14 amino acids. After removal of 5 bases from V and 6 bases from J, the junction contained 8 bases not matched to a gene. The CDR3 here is CASSLARGGIEQYF. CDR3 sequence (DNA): TGTGCCAGCAGCCTGGCGCGGGGGGGGATCGAGCAGTACTTC.

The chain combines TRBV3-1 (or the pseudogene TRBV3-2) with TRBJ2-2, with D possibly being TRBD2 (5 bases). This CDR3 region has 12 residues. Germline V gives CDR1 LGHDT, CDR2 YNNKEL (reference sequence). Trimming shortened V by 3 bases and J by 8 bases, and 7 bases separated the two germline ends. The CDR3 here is CASSHGDGELFF. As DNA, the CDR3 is TGTGCCAGCAGCCACGGGGATGGGGAGCTGTTTTTT.

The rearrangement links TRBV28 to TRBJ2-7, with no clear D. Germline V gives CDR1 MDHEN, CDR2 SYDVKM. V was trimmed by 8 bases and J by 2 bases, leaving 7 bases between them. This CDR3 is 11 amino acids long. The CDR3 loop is CASALAYEQYF. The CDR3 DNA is TGTGCCAGCGCCTTAGCCTACGAGCAGTACTTC.

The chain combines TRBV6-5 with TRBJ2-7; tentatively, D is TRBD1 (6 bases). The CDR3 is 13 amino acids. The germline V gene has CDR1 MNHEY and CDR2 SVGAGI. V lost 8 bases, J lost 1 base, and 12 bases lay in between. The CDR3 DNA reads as TGTGCCAGCCGGGACACCGGTTCCTACGAGCAGTACTTC. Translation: CASRDTGSYEQYF.

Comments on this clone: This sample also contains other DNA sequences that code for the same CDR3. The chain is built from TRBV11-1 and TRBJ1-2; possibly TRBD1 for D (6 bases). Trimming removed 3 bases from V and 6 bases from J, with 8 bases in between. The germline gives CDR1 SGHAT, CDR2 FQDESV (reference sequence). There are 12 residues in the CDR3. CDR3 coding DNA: TGTGCCAGCAGCTTTCAGGGGAATGGCTACACCTTC. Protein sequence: CASSFQGNGYTF.

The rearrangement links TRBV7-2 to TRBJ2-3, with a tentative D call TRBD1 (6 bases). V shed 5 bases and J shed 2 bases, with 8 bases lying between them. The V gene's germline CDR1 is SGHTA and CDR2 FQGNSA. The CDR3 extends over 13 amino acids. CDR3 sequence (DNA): TGTGCCAGCAGCCGACAGGTCACAGATACGCAGTATTTT. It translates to CASSRQVTDTQYF.

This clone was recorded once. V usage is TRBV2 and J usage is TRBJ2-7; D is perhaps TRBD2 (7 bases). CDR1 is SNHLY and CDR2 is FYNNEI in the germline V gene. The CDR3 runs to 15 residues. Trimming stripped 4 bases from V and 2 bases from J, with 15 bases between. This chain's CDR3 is CASSVGGEGAYEQYF. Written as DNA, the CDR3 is TGTGCCAGCAGTGTAGGGGGGGAGGGTGCCTACGAGCAGTACTTC.

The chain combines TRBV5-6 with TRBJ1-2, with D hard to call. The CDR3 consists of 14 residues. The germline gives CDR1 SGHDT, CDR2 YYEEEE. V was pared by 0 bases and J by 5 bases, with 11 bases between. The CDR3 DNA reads TGTGCCAGCAGCTTGGGAGGGATTGGGTATGGCTACACCTTC. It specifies CASSLGGIGYGYTF.

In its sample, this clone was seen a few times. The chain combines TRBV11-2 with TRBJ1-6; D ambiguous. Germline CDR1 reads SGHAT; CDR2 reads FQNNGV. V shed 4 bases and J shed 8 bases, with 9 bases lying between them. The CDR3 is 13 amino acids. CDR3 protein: CASSWADDSPLHF. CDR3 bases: TGTGCCAGCAGCTGGGCTGATGATTCACCCCTCCACTTT.

The CDR3 is CASSYDRDNQPQHF. For the CDR3, the DNA is TGTGCCAGCAGTTACGACAGGGACAATCAGCCCCAGCATTTT. The rearrangement uses TRBV6-2 or TRBV6-3 and TRBJ1-5, with 7 bases lining up with TRBD1. CDR3 size: 14 residues. In germline, CDR1 is MNHEY, CDR2 SVGEGT. After removal of 2 bases from V and 3 bases from J, the junction contained 1 base not matched to a gene.

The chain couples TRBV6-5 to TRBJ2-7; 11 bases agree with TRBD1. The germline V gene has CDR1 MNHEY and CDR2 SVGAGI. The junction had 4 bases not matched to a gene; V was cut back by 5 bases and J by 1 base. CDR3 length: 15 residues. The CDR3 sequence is CASSMGDRGSYEQYF. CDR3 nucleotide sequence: TGTGCCAGCAGTATGGGGGACAGGGGGTCCTACGAGCAGTACTTC.

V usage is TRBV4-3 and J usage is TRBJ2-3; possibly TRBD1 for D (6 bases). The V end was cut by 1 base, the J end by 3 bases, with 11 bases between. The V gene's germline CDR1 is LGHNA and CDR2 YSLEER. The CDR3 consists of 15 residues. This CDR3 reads CASSQVGQGTDTQYF. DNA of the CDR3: TGCGCCAGCAGCCAAGTTGGGCAGGGGACAGATACGCAGTATTTT.

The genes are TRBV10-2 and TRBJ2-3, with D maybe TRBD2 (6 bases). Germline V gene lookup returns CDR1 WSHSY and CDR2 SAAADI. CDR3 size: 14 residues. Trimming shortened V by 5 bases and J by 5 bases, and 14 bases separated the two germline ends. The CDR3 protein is CASSLTSQEDTQYF. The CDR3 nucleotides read TGCGCCAGCAGTCTGACTAGTCAGGAAGATACGCAGTATTTT.

CDR3 amino acids: CASSLMVFDRINEKLFF. The CDR3 nucleotides are TGTGCCAGCAGCTTGATGGTCTTCGACAGAATTAATGAAAAACTGTTTTTT. The chain uses TRBV5-6 and TRBJ1-4; tentatively, D is TRBD1 (5 bases). This CDR3 is built from 17 residues. Germline values: CDR1 SGHDT, CDR2 YYEEEE. Trimming left V 1 base short and J 4 bases short, with 17 bases between. Full variable domain (missing parts from reference TRBV5-6 and TRBJ1-4): DAGVTQSPTHLIKTRGQQVTLRCSPKSGHDTVSWYQQALGQGPQFIFQYYEEEERQRGNFPDRFSGHQFPNYSSELNVNALLLGDSALYLCASSLMVFDRINEKLFFGSGTQLSVL.